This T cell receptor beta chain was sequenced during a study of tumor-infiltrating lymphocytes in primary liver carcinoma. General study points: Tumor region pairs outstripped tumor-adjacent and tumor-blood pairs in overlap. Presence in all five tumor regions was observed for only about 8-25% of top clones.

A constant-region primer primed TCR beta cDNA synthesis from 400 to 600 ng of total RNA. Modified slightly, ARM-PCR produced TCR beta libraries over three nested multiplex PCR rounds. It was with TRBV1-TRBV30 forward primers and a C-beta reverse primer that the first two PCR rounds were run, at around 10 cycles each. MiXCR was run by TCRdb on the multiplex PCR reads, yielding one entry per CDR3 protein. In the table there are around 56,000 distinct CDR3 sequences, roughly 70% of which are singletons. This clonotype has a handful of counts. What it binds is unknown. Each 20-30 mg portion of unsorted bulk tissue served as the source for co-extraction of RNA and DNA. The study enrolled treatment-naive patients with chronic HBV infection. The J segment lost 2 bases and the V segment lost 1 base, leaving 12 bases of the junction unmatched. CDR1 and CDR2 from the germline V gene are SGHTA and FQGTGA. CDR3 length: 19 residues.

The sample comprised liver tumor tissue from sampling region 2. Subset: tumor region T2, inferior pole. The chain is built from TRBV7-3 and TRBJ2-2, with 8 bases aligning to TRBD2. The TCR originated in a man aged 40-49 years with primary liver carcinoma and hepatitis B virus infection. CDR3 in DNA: TGTGCCAGCAGCTTAAAGAGACTAGCGTCCACCGATAACACCGGGGAGCTGTTTTTT. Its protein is CASSLKRLASTDNTGELFF.